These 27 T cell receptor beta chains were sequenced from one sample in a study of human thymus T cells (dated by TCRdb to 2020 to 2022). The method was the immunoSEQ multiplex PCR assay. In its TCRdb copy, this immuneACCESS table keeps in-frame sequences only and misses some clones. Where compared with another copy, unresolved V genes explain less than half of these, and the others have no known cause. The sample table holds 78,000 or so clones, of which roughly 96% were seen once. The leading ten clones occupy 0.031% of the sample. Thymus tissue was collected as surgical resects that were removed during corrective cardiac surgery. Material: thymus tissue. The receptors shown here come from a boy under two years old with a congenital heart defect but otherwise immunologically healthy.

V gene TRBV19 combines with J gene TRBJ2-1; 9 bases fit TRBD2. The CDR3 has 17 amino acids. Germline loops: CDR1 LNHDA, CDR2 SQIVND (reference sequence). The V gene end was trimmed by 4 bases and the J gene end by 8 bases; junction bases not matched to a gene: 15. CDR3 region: CASSSRLAVIKGDEQFF. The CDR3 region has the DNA TGTGCCAGTAGTAGCCGACTAGCGGTTATTAAAGGGGATGAGCAGTTCTTC.

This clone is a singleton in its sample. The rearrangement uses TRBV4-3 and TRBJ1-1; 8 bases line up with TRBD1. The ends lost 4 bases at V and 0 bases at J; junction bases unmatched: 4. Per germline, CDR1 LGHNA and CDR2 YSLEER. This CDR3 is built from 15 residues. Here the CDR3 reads CASSPGTGMNTEAFF. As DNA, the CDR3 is TGCGCCAGCAGCCCAGGGACAGGAATGAACACTGAAGCTTTCTTT.

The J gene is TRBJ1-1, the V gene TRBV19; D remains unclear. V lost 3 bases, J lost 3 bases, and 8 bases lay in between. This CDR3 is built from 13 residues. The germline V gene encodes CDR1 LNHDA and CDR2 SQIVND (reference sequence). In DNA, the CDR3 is TGTGCCAGTAGTATTGGGCACCACACTGAAGCTTTCTTT. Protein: CASSIGHHTEAFF.

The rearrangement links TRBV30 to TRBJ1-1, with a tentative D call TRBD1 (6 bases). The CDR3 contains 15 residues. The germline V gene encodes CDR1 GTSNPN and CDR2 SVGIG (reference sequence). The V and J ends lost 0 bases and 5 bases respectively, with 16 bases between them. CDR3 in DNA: TGTGCCTGGAGTGTGCACAGGGAGTCACGGACTGAAGCTTTCTTT. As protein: CAWSVHRESRTEAFF.

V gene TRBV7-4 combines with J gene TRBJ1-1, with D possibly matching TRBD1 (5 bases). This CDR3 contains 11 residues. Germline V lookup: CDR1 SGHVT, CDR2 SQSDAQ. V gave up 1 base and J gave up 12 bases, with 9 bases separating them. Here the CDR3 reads CASSLGGRTFF. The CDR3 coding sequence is TGTGCCAGCAGCTTAGGGGGGAGAACTTTCTTT. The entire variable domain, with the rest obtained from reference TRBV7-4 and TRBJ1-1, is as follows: GAGVSQSPRYKVAKRGRDVALRCDSISGHVTLYWYRQTLGQGSEVLTYSQSDAQRDKSGRPSGRFSAERPERSVSTLKIQRTEQGDSAVYLCASSLGGRTFFGQGTRLTVV.

The CDR3 coding sequence is TGTGCCAGCAGCCGATTCACGAACACTGAAGCTTTCTTT. Translating it yields CASSRFTNTEAFF. This chain links TRBV7-9 with TRBJ1-1; D unresolved. This CDR3 spans 13 amino acids. CDR1 and CDR2 from the germline V gene are SEHNR and FQNEAQ (reference sequence). With 5 bases removed from V and 1 base from J, the gap between germline ends came to 8 bases.

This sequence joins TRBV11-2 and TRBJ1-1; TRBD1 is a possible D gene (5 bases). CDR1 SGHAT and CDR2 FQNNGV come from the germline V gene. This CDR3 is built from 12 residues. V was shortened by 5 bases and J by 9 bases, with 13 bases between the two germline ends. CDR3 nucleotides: TGTGCCAGCAGCAAAACAGGAGGGCAAGCTTTCTTT. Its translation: CASSKTGGQAFF.

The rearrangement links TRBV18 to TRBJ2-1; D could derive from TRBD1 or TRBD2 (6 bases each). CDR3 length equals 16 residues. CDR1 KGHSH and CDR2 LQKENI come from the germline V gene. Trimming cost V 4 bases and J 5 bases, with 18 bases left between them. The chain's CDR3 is CASSLLGGPEDNEQFF. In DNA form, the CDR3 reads TGTGCCAGCTCACTTCTGGGGGGCCCGGAAGACAATGAGCAGTTCTTC.

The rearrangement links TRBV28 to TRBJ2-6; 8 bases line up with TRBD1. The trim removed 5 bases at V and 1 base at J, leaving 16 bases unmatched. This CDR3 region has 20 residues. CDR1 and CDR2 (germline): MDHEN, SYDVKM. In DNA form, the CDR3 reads TGTGCCAGCAGTCCGATCCGACAGGGGAGGCTCTCGTCTGGGGCCAACGTCCTGACTTTC. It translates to CASSPIRQGRLSSGANVLTF.

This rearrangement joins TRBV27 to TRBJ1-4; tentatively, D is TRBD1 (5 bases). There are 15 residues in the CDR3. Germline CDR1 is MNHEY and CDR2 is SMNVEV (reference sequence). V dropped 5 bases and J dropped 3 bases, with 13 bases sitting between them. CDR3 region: CASSRIGASNEKLFF. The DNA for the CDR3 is TGTGCCAGCAGTCGGATAGGGGCCTCTAATGAAAAACTGTTTTTT. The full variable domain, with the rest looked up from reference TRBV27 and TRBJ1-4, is EAQVTQNPRYLITVTGKKLTVTCSQNMNHEYMSWYRQDPGLGLRQIYYSMNVEVTDKGDVPEGYKVSRKEKRNFPLILESPSPNQTSLYFCASSRIGASNEKLFFGSGTQLSVL.

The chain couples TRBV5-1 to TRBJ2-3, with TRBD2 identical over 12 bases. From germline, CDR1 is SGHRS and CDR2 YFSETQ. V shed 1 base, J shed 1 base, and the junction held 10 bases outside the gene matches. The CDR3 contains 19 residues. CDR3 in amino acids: CASSLKLAGGPAGTDTQYF. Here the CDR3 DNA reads TGCGCCAGCAGCTTGAAACTAGCGGGGGGCCCGGCCGGCACAGATACGCAGTATTTT. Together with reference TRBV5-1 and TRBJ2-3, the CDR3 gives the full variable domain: KAGVTQTPRYLIKTRGQQVTLSCSPISGHRSVSWYQQTPGQGLQFLFEYFSETQRNKGNFPGRFSGRQFSNSRSEMNVSTLELGDSALYLCASSLKLAGGPAGTDTQYFGPGTRLTVL.

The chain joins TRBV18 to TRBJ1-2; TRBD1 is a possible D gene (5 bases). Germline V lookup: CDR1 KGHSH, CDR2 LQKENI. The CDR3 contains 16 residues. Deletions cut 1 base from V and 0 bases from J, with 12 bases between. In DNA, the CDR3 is TGTGCCAGCTCACCACGGCGGGGGTCTTCTAACTATGGCTACACCTTC. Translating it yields CASSPRRGSSNYGYTF.

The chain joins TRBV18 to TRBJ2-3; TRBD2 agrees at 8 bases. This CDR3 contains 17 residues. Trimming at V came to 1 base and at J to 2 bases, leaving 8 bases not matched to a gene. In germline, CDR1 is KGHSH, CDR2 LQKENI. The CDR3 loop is CASSPLLAGGYTDTQYF. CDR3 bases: TGTGCCAGCTCACCACTATTGGCGGGGGGATACACAGATACGCAGTATTTT.

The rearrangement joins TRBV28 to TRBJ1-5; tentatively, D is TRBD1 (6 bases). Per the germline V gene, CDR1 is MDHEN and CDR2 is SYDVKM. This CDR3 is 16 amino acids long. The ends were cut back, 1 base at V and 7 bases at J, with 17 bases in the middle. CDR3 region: CASSLLGGPPGQPQHF. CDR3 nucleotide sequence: TGTGCCAGCAGTTTATTAGGGGGGCCCCCAGGGCAGCCCCAGCATTTT.

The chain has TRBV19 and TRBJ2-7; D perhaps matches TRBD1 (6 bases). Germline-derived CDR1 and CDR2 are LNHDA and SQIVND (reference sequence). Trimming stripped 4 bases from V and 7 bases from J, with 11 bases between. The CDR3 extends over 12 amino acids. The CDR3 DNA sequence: TGTGCCAGTAGTACCCCCAGGGGTGAGCAGTACTTC. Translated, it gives CASSTPRGEQYF.

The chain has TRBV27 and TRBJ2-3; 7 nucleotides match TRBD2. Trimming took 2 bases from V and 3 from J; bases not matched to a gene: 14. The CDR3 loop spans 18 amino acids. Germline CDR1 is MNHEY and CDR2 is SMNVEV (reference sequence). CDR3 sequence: CASSLKVGVGGFTDTQYF. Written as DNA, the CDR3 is TGTGCCAGCAGTTTAAAAGTCGGGGTGGGAGGGTTTACAGATACGCAGTATTTT.

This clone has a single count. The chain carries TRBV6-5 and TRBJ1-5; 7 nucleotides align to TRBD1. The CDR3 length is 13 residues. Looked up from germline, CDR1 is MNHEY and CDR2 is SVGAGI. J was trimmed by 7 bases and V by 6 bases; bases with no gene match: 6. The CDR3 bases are TGTGCCAGCAGACAGGGGAGGGGGCAGCCCCAGCATTTT. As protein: CASRQGRGQPQHF.

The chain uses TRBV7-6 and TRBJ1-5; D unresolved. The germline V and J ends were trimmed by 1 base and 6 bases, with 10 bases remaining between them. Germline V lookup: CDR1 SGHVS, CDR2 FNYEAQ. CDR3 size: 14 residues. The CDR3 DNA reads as TGTGCCAGCAGCTTAGGGGAACTGGGTCAGCCCCAGCATTTT. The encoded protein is CASSLGELGQPQHF.

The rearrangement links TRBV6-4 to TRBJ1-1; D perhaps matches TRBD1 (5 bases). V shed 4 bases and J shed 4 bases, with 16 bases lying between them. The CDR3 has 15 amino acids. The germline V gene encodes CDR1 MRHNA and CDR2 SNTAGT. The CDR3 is CASSARGLGATEAFF. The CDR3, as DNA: TGTGCCAGCAGTGCCCGGGGACTTGGGGCCACTGAAGCTTTCTTT.

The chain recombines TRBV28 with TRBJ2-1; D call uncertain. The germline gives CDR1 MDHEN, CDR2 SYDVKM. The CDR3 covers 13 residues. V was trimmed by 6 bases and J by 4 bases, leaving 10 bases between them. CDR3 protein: CASRSSRYNEQFF. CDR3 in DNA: TGTGCCAGCAGATCAAGCCGGTACAATGAGCAGTTCTTC.

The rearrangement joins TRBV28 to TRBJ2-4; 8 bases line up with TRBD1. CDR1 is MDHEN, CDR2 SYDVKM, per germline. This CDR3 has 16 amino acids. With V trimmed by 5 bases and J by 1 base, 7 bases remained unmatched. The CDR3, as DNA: TGTGCCAGCAGTCCCCAGGGGGCTATGGCCAAAAACATTCAGTACTTC. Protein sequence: CASSPQGAMAKNIQYF.

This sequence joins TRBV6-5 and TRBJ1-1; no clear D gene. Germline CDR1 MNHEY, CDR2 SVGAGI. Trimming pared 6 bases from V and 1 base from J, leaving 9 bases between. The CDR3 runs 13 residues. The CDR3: CASSSTANTEAFF. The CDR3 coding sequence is TGTGCCAGCAGCTCAACAGCGAACACTGAAGCTTTCTTT.

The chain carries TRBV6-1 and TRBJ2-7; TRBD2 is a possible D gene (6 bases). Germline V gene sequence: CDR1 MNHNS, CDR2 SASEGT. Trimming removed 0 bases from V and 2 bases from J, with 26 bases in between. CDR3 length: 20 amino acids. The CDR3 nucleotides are TGTGCCAGCAGTGAAGCAGCTGGGGGAGGTAATGGGACGGTGGCCTACGAGCAGTACTTC. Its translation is CASSEAAGGGNGTVAYEQYF.

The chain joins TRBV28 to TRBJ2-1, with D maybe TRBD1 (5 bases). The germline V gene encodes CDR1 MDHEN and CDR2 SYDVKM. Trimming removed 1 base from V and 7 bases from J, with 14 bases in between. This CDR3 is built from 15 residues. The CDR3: CASSLYKGWDNEQFF. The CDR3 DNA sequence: TGTGCCAGCAGTTTATACAAGGGGTGGGATAATGAGCAGTTCTTC.

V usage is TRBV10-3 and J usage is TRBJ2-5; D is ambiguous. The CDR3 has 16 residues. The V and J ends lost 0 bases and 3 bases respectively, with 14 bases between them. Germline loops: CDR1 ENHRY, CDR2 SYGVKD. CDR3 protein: CAISESWLFIKETQYF. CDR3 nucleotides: TGTGCCATCAGTGAGTCGTGGCTCTTCATAAAAGAGACCCAGTACTTC.

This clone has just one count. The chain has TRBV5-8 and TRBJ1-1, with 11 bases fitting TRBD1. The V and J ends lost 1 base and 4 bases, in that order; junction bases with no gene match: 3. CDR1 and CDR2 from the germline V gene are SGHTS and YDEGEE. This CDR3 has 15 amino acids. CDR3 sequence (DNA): TGTGCCAGCAGCTTGAGCGGGACAGGGGGCACTGAAGCTTTCTTT. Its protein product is CASSLSGTGGTEAFF.

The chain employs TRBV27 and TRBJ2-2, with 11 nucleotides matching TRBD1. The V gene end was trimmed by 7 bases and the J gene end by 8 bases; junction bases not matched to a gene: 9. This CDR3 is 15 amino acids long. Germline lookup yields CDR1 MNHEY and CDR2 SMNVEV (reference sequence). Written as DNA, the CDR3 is TGTGCCAGCAAGAATCCGGACAGGGGGCCAGGGGAGCTGTTTTTT. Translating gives CASKNPDRGPGELFF.